This T cell receptor beta chain was sequenced for a study of blood T cell repertoires in COVID-19. At the level of the study: The United States, Italy and Spain supplied acute and convalescent COVID-19 samples.

V shed 5 bases, J shed 0 bases, and the junction held 3 bases outside the gene matches. The CDR3 is 15 amino acids. The germline V gene encodes CDR1 MDHEN and CDR2 SYDVKM. Sequencing used immunoSEQ multiplex PCR; TCRdb keeps in-frame clones, though not all of them. There are about 100,000 clones in the sample; about four fifths occur only once, and more than 3% lies in the top ten. This sequence joins TRBV28 and TRBJ1-3; TRBD1 matches 8 bases. This clonotype originated in a woman of 80 years or more with active or convalescent COVID-19. Specimen: peripheral blood. The CDR3 DNA reads as TGTGCCAGCAGTACCAGGGGGCGCTCTGGAAACACCATATATTTT. Translating it yields CASSTRGRSGNTIYF.